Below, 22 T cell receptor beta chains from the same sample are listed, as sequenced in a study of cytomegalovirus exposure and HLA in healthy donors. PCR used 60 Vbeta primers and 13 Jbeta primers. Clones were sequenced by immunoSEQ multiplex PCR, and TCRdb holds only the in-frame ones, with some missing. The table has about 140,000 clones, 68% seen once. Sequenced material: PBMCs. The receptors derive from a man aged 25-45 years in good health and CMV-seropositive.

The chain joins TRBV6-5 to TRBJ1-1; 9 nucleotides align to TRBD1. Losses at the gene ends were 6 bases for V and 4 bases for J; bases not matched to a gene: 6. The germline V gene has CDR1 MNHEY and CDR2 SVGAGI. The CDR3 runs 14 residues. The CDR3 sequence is CASSSGQGITEAFF. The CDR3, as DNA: TGTGCCAGCAGCTCCGGACAGGGGATCACTGAAGCTTTCTTT.

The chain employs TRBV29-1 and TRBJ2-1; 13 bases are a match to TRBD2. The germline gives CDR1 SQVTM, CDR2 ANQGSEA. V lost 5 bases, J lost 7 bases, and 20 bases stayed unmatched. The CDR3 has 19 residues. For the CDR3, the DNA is TGCAGCGTTAAGAGTTGGGTACTAGCGGGAGGGGGGCGCCTTAATGAGCAGTTCTTC. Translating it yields CSVKSWVLAGGGRLNEQFF.

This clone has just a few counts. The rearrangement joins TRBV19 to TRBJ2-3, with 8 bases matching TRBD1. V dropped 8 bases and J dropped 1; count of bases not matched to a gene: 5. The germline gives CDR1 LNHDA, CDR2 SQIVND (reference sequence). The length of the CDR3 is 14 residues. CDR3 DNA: TGTGCCAGTCAACAGGGGGGAGGCACAGATACGCAGTATTTT. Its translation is CASQQGGGTDTQYF.

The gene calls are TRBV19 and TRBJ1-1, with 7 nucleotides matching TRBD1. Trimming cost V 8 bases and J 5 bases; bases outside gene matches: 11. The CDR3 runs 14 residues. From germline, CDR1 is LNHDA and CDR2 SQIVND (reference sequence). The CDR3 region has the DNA TGTGCCAGTCAACCGTGGGCAGGGGGGACTGAAGCTTTCTTT. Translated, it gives CASQPWAGGTEAFF.

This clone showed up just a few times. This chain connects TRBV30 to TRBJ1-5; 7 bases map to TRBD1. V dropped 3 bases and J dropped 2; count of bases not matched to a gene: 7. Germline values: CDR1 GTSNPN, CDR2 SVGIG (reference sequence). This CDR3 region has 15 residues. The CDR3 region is CAWRQQGIGNQPQHF. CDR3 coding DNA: TGTGCCTGGAGACAACAGGGGATCGGCAATCAGCCCCAGCATTTT.

This CDR3 reads CASSGQTGTSQSWSQNEQYF. The CDR3 bases are TGTGCCAGCAGTGGACAAACCGGGACTAGCCAAAGTTGGAGTCAAAACGAGCAGTACTTC. V usage is TRBV6-1 and J usage is TRBJ2-7; 9 bases align to TRBD2. With V trimmed by 4 bases and J by 5 bases, 24 bases remained unmatched. This CDR3 comprises 20 residues. CDR1 and CDR2 from the germline V gene are MNHNS and SASEGT.

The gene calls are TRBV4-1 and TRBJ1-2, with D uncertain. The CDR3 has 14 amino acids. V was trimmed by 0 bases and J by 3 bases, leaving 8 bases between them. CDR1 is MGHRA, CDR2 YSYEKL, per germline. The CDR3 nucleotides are TGCGCCAGCAGCCAAGAGTTATCCCACTATGGCTACACCTTC. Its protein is CASSQELSHYGYTF.

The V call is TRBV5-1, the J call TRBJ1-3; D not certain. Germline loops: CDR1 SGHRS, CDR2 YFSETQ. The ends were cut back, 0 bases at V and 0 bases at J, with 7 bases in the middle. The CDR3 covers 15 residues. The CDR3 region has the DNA TGCGCCAGCAGCTTGGACATAAGCTCTGGAAACACCATATATTTT. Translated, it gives CASSLDISSGNTIYF.

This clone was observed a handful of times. The CDR3 protein is CASSQMDTGAAQHF. In DNA, the CDR3 is TGTGCCAGCAGCCAAATGGACACTGGGGCGGCCCAGCATTTT. The chain has TRBV4-2 and TRBJ1-5; perhaps TRBD1 as D (5 bases). V lost 2 bases, J lost 11 bases, and 16 bases lay in between. Germline V CDR1 and CDR2: LGHNA, YNFKEQ. This CDR3 contains 14 residues.

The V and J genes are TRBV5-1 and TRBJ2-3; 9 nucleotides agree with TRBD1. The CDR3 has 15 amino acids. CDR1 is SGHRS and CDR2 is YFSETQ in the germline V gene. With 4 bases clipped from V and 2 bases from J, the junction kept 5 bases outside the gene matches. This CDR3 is CASSRGDRDTDTQYF. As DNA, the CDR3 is TGCGCCAGCAGCCGTGGGGACAGGGACACAGATACGCAGTATTTT.

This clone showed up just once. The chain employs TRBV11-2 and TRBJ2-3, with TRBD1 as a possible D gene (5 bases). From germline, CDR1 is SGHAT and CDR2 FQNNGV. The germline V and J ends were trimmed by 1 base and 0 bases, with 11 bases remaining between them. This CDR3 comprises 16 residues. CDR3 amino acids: CASSLGQLSSTDTQYF. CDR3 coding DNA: TGTGCCAGCAGCTTAGGACAGCTTTCTAGCACAGATACGCAGTATTTT. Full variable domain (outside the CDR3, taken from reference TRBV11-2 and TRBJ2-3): EAGVAQSPRYKIIEKRQSVAFWCNPISGHATLYWYQQILGQGPKLLIQFQNNGVVDDSQLPKDRFSAERLKGVDSTLKIQPAKLEDSAVYLCASSLGQLSSTDTQYFGPGTRLTVL.

The chain's CDR3 is CASSGGDGQETQYF. The CDR3 DNA sequence: TGTGCCAGCAGTGGGGGGGACGGCCAAGAGACCCAGTACTTC. The rearrangement uses TRBV25-1 and TRBJ2-5, with D possibly TRBD2 on 6 matching bases. CDR3 length: 14 amino acids. The germline V gene encodes CDR1 MGHDK and CDR2 SYGVNS. Between the trimmed V and J ends, which lost 4 bases and 1 base, there was a span of 10 bases.

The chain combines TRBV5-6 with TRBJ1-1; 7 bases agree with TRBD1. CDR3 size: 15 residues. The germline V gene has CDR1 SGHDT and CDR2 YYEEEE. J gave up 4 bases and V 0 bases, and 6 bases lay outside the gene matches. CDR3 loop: CASSLGRGLGTEAFF. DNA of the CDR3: TGTGCCAGCAGCTTGGGAAGGGGGCTTGGCACTGAAGCTTTCTTT.

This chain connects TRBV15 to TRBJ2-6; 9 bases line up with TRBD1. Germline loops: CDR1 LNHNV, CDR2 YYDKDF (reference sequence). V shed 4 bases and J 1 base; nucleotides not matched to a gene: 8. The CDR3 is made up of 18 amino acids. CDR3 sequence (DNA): TGTGCCACCAGCAAAGGACAGGGGAGTGGGTCTGGGGCCAACGTCCTGACTTTC. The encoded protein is CATSKGQGSGSGANVLTF.

CDR3 in DNA: TGCGCCAGCAGCTCCAACGGTCCCCAAGAGCAGTTCTTC. Translated: CASSSNGPQEQFF. This chain links TRBV5-1 with TRBJ2-1; no definite D call. The ends were cut back, 3 bases at V and 10 bases at J, with 14 bases in the middle. CDR3 length: 13 residues. Germline values: CDR1 SGHRS, CDR2 YFSETQ. Using reference TRBV5-1 and TRBJ2-1 for the parts outside the CDR3, the full variable domain is KAGVTQTPRYLIKTRGQQVTLSCSPISGHRSVSWYQQTPGQGLQFLFEYFSETQRNKGNFPGRFSGRQFSNSRSEMNVSTLELGDSALYLCASSSNGPQEQFFGPGTRLTVL.

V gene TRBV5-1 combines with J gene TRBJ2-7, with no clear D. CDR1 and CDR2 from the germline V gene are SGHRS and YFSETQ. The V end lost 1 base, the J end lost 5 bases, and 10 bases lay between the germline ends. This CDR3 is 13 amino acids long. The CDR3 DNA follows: TGCGCCAGCAGCTTGAATCAGGTCAACGAGCAGTACTTC. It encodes CASSLNQVNEQYF.

CDR3 nucleotides: TGTGCCAGCAGCTTAGGGACAGGGTTGTTGCAGCCCCAGCATTTT. This codes for CASSLGTGLLQPQHF. The chain links TRBV7-2 to TRBJ1-5; 8 positions match TRBD1. From germline, CDR1 is SGHTA and CDR2 FQGNSA. V shed 1 base and J 7 bases; nucleotides not matched to a gene: 6. This CDR3 has 15 residues.

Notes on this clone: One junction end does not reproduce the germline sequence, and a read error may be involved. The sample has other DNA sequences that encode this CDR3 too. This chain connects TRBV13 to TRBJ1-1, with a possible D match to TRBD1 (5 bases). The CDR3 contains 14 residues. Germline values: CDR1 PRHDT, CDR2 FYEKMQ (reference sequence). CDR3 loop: CASSFEGVYTEAFF. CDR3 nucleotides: TGTGCCAGCAGCTTCGAAGGGGTGTACACCGAAGCTTTCTTT.

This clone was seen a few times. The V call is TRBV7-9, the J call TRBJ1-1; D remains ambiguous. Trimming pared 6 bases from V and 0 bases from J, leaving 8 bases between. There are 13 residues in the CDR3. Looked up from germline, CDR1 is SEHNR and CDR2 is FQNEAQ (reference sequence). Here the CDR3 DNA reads TGTGCCAGCAGTTACAGATTGAACACTGAAGCTTTCTTT. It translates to CASSYRLNTEAFF. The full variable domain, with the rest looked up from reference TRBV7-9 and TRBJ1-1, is DTGVSQNPRHKITKRGQNVTFRCDPISEHNRLYWYRQTLGQGPEFLTYFQNEAQLEKSRLLSDRFSAERPKGSFSTLEIQRTEQGDSAMYLCASSYRLNTEAFFGQGTRLTVV.

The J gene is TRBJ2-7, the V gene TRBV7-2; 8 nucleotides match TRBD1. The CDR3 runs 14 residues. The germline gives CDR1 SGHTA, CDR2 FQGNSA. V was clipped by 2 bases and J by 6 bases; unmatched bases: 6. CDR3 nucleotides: TGTGCCAGCAGCTTAAGGGCAGGGGGCAGCGAGCAGTACTTC. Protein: CASSLRAGGSEQYF.

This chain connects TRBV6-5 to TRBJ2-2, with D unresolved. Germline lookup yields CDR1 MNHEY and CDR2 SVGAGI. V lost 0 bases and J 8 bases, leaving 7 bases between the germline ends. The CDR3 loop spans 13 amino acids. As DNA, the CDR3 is TGTGCCAGCAGTTACTCGCGCAAAGGGGAGCTGTTTTTT. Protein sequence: CASSYSRKGELFF.

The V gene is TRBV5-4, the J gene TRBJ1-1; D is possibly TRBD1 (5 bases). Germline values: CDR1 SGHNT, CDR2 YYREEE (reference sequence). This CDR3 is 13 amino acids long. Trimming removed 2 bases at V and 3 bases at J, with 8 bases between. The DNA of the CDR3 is TGTGCCAGCAGCTTCTTACAGGACACTGAAGCTTTCTTT. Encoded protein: CASSFLQDTEAFF.